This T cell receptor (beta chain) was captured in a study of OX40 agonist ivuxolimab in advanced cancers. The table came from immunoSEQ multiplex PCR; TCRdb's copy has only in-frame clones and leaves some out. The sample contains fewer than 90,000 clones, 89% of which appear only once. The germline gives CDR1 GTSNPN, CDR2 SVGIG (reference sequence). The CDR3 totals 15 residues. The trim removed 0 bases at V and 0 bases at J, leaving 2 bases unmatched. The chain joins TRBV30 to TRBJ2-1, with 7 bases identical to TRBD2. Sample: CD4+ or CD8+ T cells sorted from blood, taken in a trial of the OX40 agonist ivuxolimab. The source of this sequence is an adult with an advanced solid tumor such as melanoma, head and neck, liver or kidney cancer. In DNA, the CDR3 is TGTGCCTGGAGTGTCAGCGGGACCTCCTACAATGAGCAGTTCTTC. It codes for CAWSVSGTSYNEQFF.